The T cell receptor beta chain under discussion was sequenced for a study of shared clonotypes between healthy human individuals. The repertoire was sequenced with immunoSEQ multiplex PCR; TCRdb's copy has only in-frame clones and lacks some. The profile shows 550,000 to 600,000 clones, around three quarters of them singletons. The V gene's germline CDR1 is WSHSY and CDR2 SAAADI. V gave up 4 bases and J gave up 7 bases; unmatched junction bases: 9. The CDR3 spans 16 residues. The V gene is TRBV10-2, the J gene TRBJ2-2; 10 nucleotides line up with TRBD2. The receptor comes from a middle-aged woman in good health. Some clones in this sample may be carry-over from other donors' samples. The material sequenced was PBMCs. CDR3 sequence: CASSVGLAGVGGELFF. The CDR3 DNA follows: TGCGCCAGCAGTGTTGGGCTAGCGGGAGTGGGCGGGGAGCTGTTTTTT.